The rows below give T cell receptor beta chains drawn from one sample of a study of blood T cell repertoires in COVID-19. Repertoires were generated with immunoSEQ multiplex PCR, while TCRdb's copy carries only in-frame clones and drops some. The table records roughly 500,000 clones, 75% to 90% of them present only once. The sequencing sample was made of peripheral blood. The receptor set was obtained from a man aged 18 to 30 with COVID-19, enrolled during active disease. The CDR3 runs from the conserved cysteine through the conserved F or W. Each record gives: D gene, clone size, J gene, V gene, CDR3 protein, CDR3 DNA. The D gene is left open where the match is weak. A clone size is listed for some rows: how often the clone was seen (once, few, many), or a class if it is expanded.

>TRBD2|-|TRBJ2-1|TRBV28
CASFEAGRSYNEQFF
TGTGCCAGCTTTGAAGCGGGAAGATCCTACAATGAGCAGTTCTTC
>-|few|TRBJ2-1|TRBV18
CASSPQGNEQFF
TGTGCCAGCTCACCACAGGGGAATGAGCAGTTCTTC
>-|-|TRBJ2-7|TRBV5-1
CASSLDRMRNYEQYF
TGCGCCAGCAGCTTGGACCGGATGCGGAACTACGAGCAGTACTTC
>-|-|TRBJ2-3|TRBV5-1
CASSPPGETDTQYF
TGCGCCAGCAGCCCCCCCGGGGAGACAGATACGCAGTATTTT
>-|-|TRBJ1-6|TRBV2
CASIEAVHSPLHF
TGTGCCAGCATTGAGGCTGTTCACTCACCCCTCCACTTT
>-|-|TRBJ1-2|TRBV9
CASSVDFGQNYGYTF
TGTGCCAGCAGCGTAGATTTCGGACAGAACTATGGCTACACCTTC
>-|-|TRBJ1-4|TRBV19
CASSPQGSNEKLFF
TGTGCCAGTAGTCCTCAGGGGTCTAATGAAAAACTGTTTTTT
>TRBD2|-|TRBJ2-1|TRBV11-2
CASSLDRGLAAHQQFF
TGTGCCAGCAGCTTAGATCGTGGTCTAGCGGCCCATCAGCAGTTCTTC
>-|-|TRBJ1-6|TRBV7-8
CASSLEGGAYSPLHF
TGTGCCAGCAGCCTAGAGGGGGGGGCCTATTCACCCCTCCACTTT
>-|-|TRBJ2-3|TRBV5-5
CASSFSGSFTDTQYF
TGTGCCAGCAGTTTCTCGGGGAGTTTCACAGATACGCAGTATTTT
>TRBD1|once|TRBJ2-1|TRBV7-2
CASSLGIAGTGYNEQFF
TGTGCCAGCAGCTTAGGAATCGCCGGGACAGGCTACAATGAGCAGTTCTTC
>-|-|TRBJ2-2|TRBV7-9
CASSSLTGELFF
TGTGCCAGCAGCTCTCTAACCGGGGAGCTGTTTTTT
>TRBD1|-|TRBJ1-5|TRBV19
CASSERQGTRPQHF
TGTGCCAGTAGCGAGAGACAGGGTACAAGGCCCCAGCATTTT
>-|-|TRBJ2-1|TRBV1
CTSSQELGGSNEQFF
TGCACCAGCAGCCAAGAATTAGGCGGGAGCAATGAGCAGTTCTTC
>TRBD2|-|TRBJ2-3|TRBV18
CASTERAGETDTQYF
TGTGCCAGCACCGAACGAGCGGGAGAGACAGATACGCAGTATTTT
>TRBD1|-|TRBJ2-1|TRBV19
CASSAQLSRDRGYNEQFF
TGTGCCAGTAGTGCCCAACTTTCCCGGGACAGGGGGTACAATGAGCAGTTCTTC
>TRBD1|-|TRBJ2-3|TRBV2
CASSPGGSTDTQYF
TGTGCCAGCAGTCCAGGGGGCAGCACAGATACGCAGTATTTT
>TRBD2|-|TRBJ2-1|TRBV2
CASSSGLAGVVEQFF
TGTGCCAGCAGTTCGGGACTAGCGGGGGTCGTTGAGCAGTTCTTC
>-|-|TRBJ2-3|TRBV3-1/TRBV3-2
CASSQDLAGNGDTQYF
TGTGCCAGCAGCCAAGATCTTGCGGGGAATGGGGATACGCAGTATTTT
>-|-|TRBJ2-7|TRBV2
CASSEQGLPYEQYF
TGTGCCAGCAGTGAGCAGGGGTTACCCTACGAGCAGTACTTC
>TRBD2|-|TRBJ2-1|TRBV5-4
CASSLLLANEQFF
TGTGCCAGCAGCTTGTTACTAGCGAATGAGCAGTTCTTC
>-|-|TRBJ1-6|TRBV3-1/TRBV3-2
CASSQDSYSPLHF
TGTGCCAGCAGCCAAGATAGTTATTCACCCCTCCACTTT
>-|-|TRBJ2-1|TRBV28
CASGLKYNEQFF
TGTGCCAGCGGCCTCAAATACAATGAGCAGTTCTTC
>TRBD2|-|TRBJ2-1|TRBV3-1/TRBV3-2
CASSRPGLAEEQQFF
TGTGCCAGCAGCCGACCGGGACTAGCGGAGGAACAGCAGTTCTTC
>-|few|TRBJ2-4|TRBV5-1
CASSPDSALAKNIQYF
TGCGCCAGCAGCCCCGACAGTGCTTTAGCCAAAAACATTCAGTACTTC
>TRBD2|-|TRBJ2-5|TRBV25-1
CASSTSGGGGETQYF
TGTGCCAGCAGTACTAGCGGGGGCGGGGGAGAGACCCAGTACTTC
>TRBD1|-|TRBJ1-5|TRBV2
CASRGQGESNQPQHF
TGTGCCAGCAGGGGACAGGGGGAAAGCAATCAGCCCCAGCATTTT
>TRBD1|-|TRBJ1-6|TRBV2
CASRVQGAPGSPLHF
TGTGCCAGCAGGGTACAGGGGGCGCCAGGTTCACCCCTCCACTTT
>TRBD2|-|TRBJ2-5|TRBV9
CASSVGGLAVGETQYF
TGTGCCAGCAGCGTAGGGGGACTAGCGGTCGGAGAGACCCAGTACTTC
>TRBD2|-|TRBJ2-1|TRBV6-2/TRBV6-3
CASSYSASGANEQFF
TGTGCCAGCAGTTACTCAGCTAGCGGGGCAAATGAGCAGTTCTTC
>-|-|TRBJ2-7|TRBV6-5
CASRLLREGEQYF
TGTGCCAGCAGATTGCTCCGAGAGGGCGAGCAGTACTTC
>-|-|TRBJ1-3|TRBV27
CASSVESSGNTIYF
TGTGCCAGCAGTGTCGAGAGCTCTGGAAACACCATATATTTT
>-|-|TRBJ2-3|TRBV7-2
CASSLRQGKGTQYF
TGTGCCAGCAGCTTACGCCAGGGGAAGGGTACGCAGTATTTT
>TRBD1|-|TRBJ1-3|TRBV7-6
CASSTQGTGGFGGNTIYF
TGTGCCAGCAGCACGCAAGGGACAGGGGGATTCGGTGGAAACACCATATATTTT
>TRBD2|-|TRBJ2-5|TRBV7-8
CASSRQRGETQYF
TGTGCCAGCAGCCGTCAGCGGGGGGAGACCCAGTACTTC
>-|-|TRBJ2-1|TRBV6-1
CASSEFTYSYNEQFF
TGTGCCAGCAGTGAATTTACATACTCCTACAATGAGCAGTTCTTC
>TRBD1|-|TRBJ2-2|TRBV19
CASNPGQGATGELFF
TGTGCCAGTAACCCGGGACAGGGGGCGACCGGGGAGCTGTTTTTT
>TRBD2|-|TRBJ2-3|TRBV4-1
CASSQERTSGGGDTQYF
TGCGCCAGCAGCCAAGAAAGGACTAGCGGGGGCGGGGATACGCAGTATTTT
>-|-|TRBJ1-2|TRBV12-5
CASGLRGSGGYTF
TGTGCTAGTGGTTTGAGGGGGAGCGGAGGCTACACCTTC
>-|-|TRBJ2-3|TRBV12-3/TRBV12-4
CASSRQHTDTQYF
TGTGCCAGCAGTAGACAACACACAGATACGCAGTATTTT
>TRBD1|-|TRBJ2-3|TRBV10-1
CASSDRGPLDTQYF
TGCGCCAGCAGTGACAGGGGGCCGTTGGATACGCAGTATTTT
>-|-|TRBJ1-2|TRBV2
CASSEPGANYGYTF
TGTGCCAGCAGTGAACCGGGGGCTAACTATGGCTACACCTTC
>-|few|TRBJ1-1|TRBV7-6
CASSLGTGVNTEAFF
TGTGCCAGCAGCTTAGGTACGGGGGTGAACACTGAAGCTTTCTTT
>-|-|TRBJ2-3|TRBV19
CASSIVQGSDTQYF
TGTGCCAGTAGTATAGTCCAGGGGTCAGATACGCAGTATTTT
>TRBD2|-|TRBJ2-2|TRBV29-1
CSVMRELNTGELFF
TGCAGCGTTATGCGGGAGTTAAACACCGGGGAGCTGTTTTTT
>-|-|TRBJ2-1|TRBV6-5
CASSSGTGRNEQFF
TGTGCCAGCAGTTCCGGGACTGGGAGAAATGAGCAGTTCTTC
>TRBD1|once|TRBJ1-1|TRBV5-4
CASSLAASGQGRTFF
TGTGCCAGCAGCTTGGCAGCTTCGGGACAGGGGAGAACTTTCTTT
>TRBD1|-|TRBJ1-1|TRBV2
CASGFWTGEARGFF
TGTGCCAGCGGATTTTGGACAGGGGAGGCGAGGGGTTTCTTT
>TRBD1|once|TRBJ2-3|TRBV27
CASRNPGTGTDTQYF
TGTGCCAGCAGGAACCCTGGGACAGGCACAGATACGCAGTATTTT
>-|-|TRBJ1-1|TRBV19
CASSPTGGYTEAFF
TGTGCCAGTAGCCCCACGGGGGGCTATACTGAAGCTTTCTTT
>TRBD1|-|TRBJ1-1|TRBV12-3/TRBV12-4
CASSLASGGLAFF
TGTGCCAGCAGTTTAGCGTCAGGGGGCTTAGCTTTCTTT
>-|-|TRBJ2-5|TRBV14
CASSQVSETQYF
TGTGCCAGCAGCCAAGTGAGTGAGACCCAGTACTTC
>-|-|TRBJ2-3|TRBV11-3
CASSLALVTDTQYF
TGTGCCAGCAGCTTAGCACTAGTGACAGATACGCAGTATTTT
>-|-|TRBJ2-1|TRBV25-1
CASSGLLGVEQFF
TGTGCCAGCAGTGGATTGCTCGGGGTTGAGCAGTTCTTC
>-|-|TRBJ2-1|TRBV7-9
CASSPYSGYNNEQFF
TGTGCCAGCAGTCCTTATTCGGGATACAACAATGAGCAGTTCTTC
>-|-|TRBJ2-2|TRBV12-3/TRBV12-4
CASSPRYAGELFF
TGTGCCAGCAGTCCCCGCTATGCCGGGGAGCTGTTTTTT
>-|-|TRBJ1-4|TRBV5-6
CASSLGEGEKLFF
TGTGCCAGCAGCTTGGGGGAGGGTGAAAAACTGTTTTTT
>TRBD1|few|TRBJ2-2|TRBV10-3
CAISVDRGTGELFF
TGTGCCATCAGTGTCGACAGGGGCACCGGGGAGCTGTTTTTT
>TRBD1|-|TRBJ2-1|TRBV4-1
CASSRPSVDRDNEQFF
TGCGCCAGCAGCCGACCCTCAGTTGACAGGGACAATGAGCAGTTCTTC